This entry is about one T cell receptor beta chain. The antigen is undetermined. Germline V CDR1 and CDR2: MNHEY, SVGAGI. Trimming left V 6 bases short and J 8 bases short, with 17 bases between. The CDR3 loop spans 14 amino acids. Every TCR beta cDNA library bore unique molecular identifiers. TCRdb re-called the PCR reads through MiXCR, storing one row per CDR3 protein. Altogether hundreds of thousands of distinct CDR3 sequences are present, around 64% being singletons, with the ten largest covering about 11%. This sample was taken from a study of post-analysis software for immune sequencing data. The wider study: Relapsing-remitting, secondary progressive and progressive-relapsing forms made up the multiple sclerosis disease courses. General observations from the study: Co-batched samples clustered tightly together by F measure. Among roughly 5 TRBV segments more frequent in patients than controls were TRBV5-6, TRBV5-1 and TRBV20-1.

The chain joins TRBV6-5 to TRBJ2-4; a possible D gene is TRBD1 (5 bases). This receptor was obtained from a girl aged 2 to 10 with multiple sclerosis. Sequencing used blood. This CDR3 is CASRRGQGTDIQYF. The CDR3 DNA reads TGTGCCAGCAGGCGCGGCCAGGGTACGGACATTCAGTACTTC.